This is a list of T cell receptor beta chains from one sample in a study of long-term antiretroviral therapy in people with HIV. Produced via immunoSEQ multiplex PCR; TCRdb's table is partial and in-frame only. Of around 28,000 clones listed, over 85% are singletons. Material: unsorted PBMCs, obtained 1.8 years after starting antiretroviral therapy. The receptors derive from a woman aged 18-29 years with HIV. CDR3s include the opening cysteine and the closing phenylalanine or tryptophan. Each record gives: V gene, clone size, D gene, CDR3 length, J gene, CDR3 DNA, CDR3 protein. D genes are given only for firm matches. The size entry is marked missing in some rows and otherwise reads once, few, many or a size class.

>TRBV5-6|-|TRBD1|12|TRBJ2-7
TGTGCCAGCAGCTTCCGAAGGGGGCGGCAGTACTTC
CASSFRRGRQYF
>TRBV25-1|-|-|14|TRBJ1-1
TGTGCCAGCAGTGAGGGGGATAAGGGCCCTGAAGCTTTCTTT
CASSEGDKGPEAFF
>TRBV5-1|-|-|15|TRBJ1-1
TGCGCCAGCAGCTTGGCGGGGTTGGGGAACACTGAAGCTTTCTTT
CASSLAGLGNTEAFF
>TRBV7-2|-|TRBD1|16|TRBJ1-1
TGTGCCAGCAGCTTATCCGTGGGACAGCTGAACACTGAAGCTTTCTTT
CASSLSVGQLNTEAFF
>TRBV19|-|TRBD1|14|TRBJ1-4
TGTGCCAGTCGACAGGGGGCAACTAATGAAAAACTGTTTTTT
CASRQGATNEKLFF
>TRBV27|once|-|14|TRBJ2-1
TGTGCCAGCAGTTCTGTGAGGGGCTTGGATGAGCAGTTCTTC
CASSSVRGLDEQFF
>TRBV6-5|-|-|14|TRBJ1-2
TGTGCCAGCAGTTACACAGGGTCGGGAGGGGGCTACACCTTC
CASSYTGSGGGYTF
>TRBV7-2|-|TRBD1|15|TRBJ2-4
TGTGCCAGCAGCTTAGGCGGACAGGGCCAAAACATTCAGTACTTC
CASSLGGQGQNIQYF
>TRBV9|few|-|14|TRBJ1-2
TGTGCCAGCAGCGTAGCATATAGAGACTATGGCTACACCTTC
CASSVAYRDYGYTF
>TRBV14|-|-|11|TRBJ1-3
TGTGCCAGCAGCCCCGAAGGCACCATATATTTT
CASSPEGTIYF
>TRBV6-6|-|TRBD1|14|TRBJ1-5
TGTGCCAGCAGTTCCATAGACAGGGCTCAGCCCCAGCATTTT
CASSSIDRAQPQHF
>TRBV28|-|-|14|TRBJ1-5
TGTGCCAGCAGTTTATCCGGGGAGAATCAGCCCCAGCATTTT
CASSLSGENQPQHF
>TRBV14|-|TRBD1|13|TRBJ1-4
TGTGCCAGCAGCCAGGAATTCACAGGGGATCTGTTTTTT
CASSQEFTGDLFF
>TRBV11-2|few|-|12|TRBJ2-3
TGTGCCAGCAGCCCCCGGTTTGGAACGCAGTATTTT
CASSPRFGTQYF
>TRBV11-2|few|TRBD2|16|TRBJ2-1
TGTGCCAGCAGCTATCCGGGACTAGCGAGTTACAATGAGCAGTTCTTC
CASSYPGLASYNEQFF
>TRBV28|-|-|13|TRBJ1-2
TGTGCCAGCAGTTTACAGGGTAACTATGGCTACACCTTC
CASSLQGNYGYTF
>TRBV27|-|-|14|TRBJ1-5
TGTGCCAGCAGTTATAGGGGCGGCAATCAGCCCCAGCATTTT
CASSYRGGNQPQHF
>TRBV5-6|once|-|15|TRBJ1-1
TGTGCCAGCAGCCAAGTGGGGGCGGGTAACACTGAAGCTTTCTTT
CASSQVGAGNTEAFF
>TRBV7-8|-|TRBD2|14|TRBJ2-1
TGTGCCAGCAGGAACAGCGGGGCCTACAATGAGCAGTTCTTC
CASRNSGAYNEQFF
>TRBV27|-|-|15|TRBJ1-2
TGTGCCAGCAGTTTTGGGGCACCCAGCCGGAGACCCCCCACCTTC
CASSFGAPSRRPPTF
>TRBV19|-|TRBD1|17|TRBJ2-7
TGTGCCAGTAGTGTCATTACAGGGGGCGGGGGATTCGCCGAGCAGTACTTC
CASSVITGGGGFAEQYF
>TRBV21-1|-|-|13|TRBJ2-2
TGTGCCAGCAGCAAAGCTCAACACCGGGGAGCTGTTTTT
CASSKAQHRGAVF
>TRBV14|-|-|17|TRBJ2-2
TGTGCCAGCAGCACATTTATGGACAAGACGAACACCGGGGAGCTGTTTTTT
CASSTFMDKTNTGELFF
>TRBV19|-|TRBD1|15|TRBJ1-1
TGTGCCAGTAGTACCCGACAGGGAGGGGGGCCTGAAGCTTTCTTT
CASSTRQGGGPEAFF
>TRBV10-3|-|TRBD2|12|TRBJ2-5
TGTGCCATCAGTGCGGGGGGAGAGACCCAGTACTTC
CAISAGGETQYF
>TRBV5-6|-|-|14|TRBJ2-1
TGTGCCAGCAGCCCCTACAGCTCCTACAATGAGCAGTTCTTC
CASSPYSSYNEQFF
>TRBV14|-|TRBD2|16|TRBJ2-2
TGTGCCAGCAGCCCCCTCCTAGCGGGAGACACCGGGGAGCTGTTTTTT
CASSPLLAGDTGELFF
>TRBV7-9|-|TRBD1|14|TRBJ1-1
TGTGCCAGCAGCCCAGGGACAGCGAACACTGAAGCTTTCTTT
CASSPGTANTEAFF
>TRBV5-6|-|-|16|TRBJ1-5
TGTGCCAGCAGCTTCAAAGGGGGGAGAAACAATCAGCCCCAGCATTTT
CASSFKGGRNNQPQHF
>TRBV15|-|-|15|TRBJ2-5
TGTGCCACCAGCAGAGTGAGTCCGGCCCAAGAGACCCAGTACTTC
CATSRVSPAQETQYF
>TRBV5-6|-|-|13|TRBJ2-7
TGTGCCAGCAGCTTAGTACAGGGCTACGAGCAGTACTTC
CASSLVQGYEQYF
>TRBV5-5|-|TRBD2|14|TRBJ2-7
TGTGCCAGCAGCCGAACTAGCGGGAGGGCCGAGCAGTACTTC
CASSRTSGRAEQYF
>TRBV19|-|-|15|TRBJ2-1
TGTGCCAGTAGCAGGGACGGGCAGACTGGCAATGAGCAGTTCTTC
CASSRDGQTGNEQFF
>TRBV21-1|-|-|15|TRBJ1-2
TGTGCCAGCAGCATGGGGGACAGGGTGTTAGATGGCTACACCTTC
CASSMGDRVLDGYTF
>TRBV12-5|-|TRBD1|16|TRBJ1-2
TGTGCTAGTGGTTTGGTGTACGGGACAGAAAACTATGGCTACACCTTC
CASGLVYGTENYGYTF
>TRBV19|-|-|14|TRBJ2-7
TGTGCCAGTAGTACCGAACTAGCATCCTACGAGCAGTACTTC
CASSTELASYEQYF
>TRBV7-3|-|-|12|TRBJ1-1
TGTGCCAGCGGACTCGACCCCACTGAAGCTTTCTTT
CASGLDPTEAFF
>TRBV23-1|-|TRBD2|19|TRBJ2-1
TGCGCCAGCAGTCAAAGGACTAGCGGGAGAAACCCCGATCTAGATGAGCAGTTCTTC
CASSQRTSGRNPDLDEQFF
>TRBV9|-|TRBD2|18|TRBJ2-2
TGTGCCAGCAGCTACCGTCTAGCGGGAGGGCCGGGGACCGGGGAGCTGTTTTTT
CASSYRLAGGPGTGELFF
>TRBV6-1|-|-|15|TRBJ1-2
TGTGCCAGCAGTGAACCCAGGAACCCGGGCTATGGCTACACCTTC
CASSEPRNPGYGYTF
>TRBV23-1|-|-|14|TRBJ2-7
TGCGCCAGCAGTCAGTCTGACAGCCCCTACGAGCAGTACTTC
CASSQSDSPYEQYF
>TRBV28|-|-|14|TRBJ1-5
TGTGCCAGCAGTTTATGGCCGGGCAATCAGCCCCAGCATTTT
CASSLWPGNQPQHF